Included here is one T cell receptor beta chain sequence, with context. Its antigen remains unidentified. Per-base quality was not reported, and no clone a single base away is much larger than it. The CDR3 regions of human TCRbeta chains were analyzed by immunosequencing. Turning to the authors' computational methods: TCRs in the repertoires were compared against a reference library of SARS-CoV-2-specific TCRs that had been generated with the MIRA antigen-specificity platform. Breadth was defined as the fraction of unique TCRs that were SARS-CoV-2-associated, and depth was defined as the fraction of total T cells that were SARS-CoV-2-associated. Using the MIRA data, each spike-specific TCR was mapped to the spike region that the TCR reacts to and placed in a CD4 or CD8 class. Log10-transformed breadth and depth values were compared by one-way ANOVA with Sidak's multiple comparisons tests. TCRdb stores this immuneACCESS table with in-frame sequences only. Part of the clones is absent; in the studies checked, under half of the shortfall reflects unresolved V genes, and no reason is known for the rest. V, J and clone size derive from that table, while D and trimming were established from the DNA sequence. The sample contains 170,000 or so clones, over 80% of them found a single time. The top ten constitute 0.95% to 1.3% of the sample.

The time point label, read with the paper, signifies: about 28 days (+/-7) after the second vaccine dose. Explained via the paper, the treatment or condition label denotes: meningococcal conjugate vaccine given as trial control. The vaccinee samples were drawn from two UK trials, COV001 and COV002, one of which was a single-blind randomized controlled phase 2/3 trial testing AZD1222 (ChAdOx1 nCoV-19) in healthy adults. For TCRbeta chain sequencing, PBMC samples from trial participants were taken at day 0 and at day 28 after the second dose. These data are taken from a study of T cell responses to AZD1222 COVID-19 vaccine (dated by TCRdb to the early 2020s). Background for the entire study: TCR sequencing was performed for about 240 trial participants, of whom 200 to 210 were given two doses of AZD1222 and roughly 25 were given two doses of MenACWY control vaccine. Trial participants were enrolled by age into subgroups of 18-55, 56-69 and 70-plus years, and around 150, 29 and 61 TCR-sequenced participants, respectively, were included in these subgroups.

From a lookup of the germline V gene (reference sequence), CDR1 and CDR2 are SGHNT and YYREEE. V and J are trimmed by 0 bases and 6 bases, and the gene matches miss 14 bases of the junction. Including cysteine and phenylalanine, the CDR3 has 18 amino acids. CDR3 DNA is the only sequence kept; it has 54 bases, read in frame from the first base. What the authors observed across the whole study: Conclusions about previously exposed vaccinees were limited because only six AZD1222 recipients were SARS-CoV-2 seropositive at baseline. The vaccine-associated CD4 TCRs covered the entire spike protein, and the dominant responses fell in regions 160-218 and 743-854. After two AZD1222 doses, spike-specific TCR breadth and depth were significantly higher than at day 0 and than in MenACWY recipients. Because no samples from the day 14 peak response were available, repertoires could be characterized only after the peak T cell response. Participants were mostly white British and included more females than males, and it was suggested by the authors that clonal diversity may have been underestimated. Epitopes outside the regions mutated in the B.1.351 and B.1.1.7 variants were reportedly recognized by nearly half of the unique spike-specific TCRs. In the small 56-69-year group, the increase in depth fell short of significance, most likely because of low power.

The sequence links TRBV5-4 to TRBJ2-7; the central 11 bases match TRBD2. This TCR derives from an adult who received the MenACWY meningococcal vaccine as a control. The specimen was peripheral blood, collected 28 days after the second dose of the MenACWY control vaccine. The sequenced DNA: TGTGCCAGCAGCTTGGCCAAAGGGCTAGCGGGGGGCTTGGGCGAGCAGTACTTC. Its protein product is CASSLAKGLAGGLGEQYF.